Sequencing of this T cell receptor (beta chain) was carried out in a study of post-analysis software for immune sequencing data (dated by TCRdb to the mid-2010s). Turning to the overall study: Disease courses on record covered relapsing-remitting, secondary progressive and progressive-relapsing multiple sclerosis, though some patients had no subtype annotation. The patient repertoires were set against about 12 previously published healthy control repertoires from donors whose ages ranged from roughly 6 to 27 years. A subset of samples was prepared in parallel using single-end sample barcoding, then pooled and co-amplified after Illumina adapter ligation.

The paper as a whole reports these results and caveats: The multiple sclerosis patient group was slightly younger than the control group. Normalized Chao1 diversity was significantly lower in multiple sclerosis patients than controls, suggesting substantial peripheral T-cell clonal expansion. Strong co-clustering of samples prepared in the same batch was shown by direct clustering with F measure, prompting a batch-effect correction. Four or five TRBV segments, including TRBV5-6, TRBV5-1 and TRBV20-1, were significantly more frequent in patients than controls.

In the case of this clonotype: Its cognate antigen has yet to be identified. No qualities accompany the bases; no much larger clone lies one base away.

The library was made by PCR. Sequencing was performed on an Illumina HiSeq 2500. Unique molecular identifiers were incorporated into TCR beta cDNA libraries to reduce PCR and sequencing biases. Roughly 0.5 million cDNA molecules were obtained per 1 to 10 million input T cells, so each molecule approximated one T cell. The same protocol used for the earlier healthy control dataset was applied to prepare and sequence the patient libraries. Samples belonging to the same batch were prepared together, multiplexed and sequenced on a shared HiSeq lane. Regarding the original processing steps: Raw barcoded reads were processed with MIGEC, discarding single-read molecular identifier groups before consensus assembly and CDR3 extraction. VDJtools was used for post-analysis of the clonotype tables, with diversity normalized by down-sampling every dataset to the smallest sample size. In repertoire overlap clustering, CDR3 amino acid sequences, but not nucleotide sequences, were matched to correct batch-related cross-sample contamination. The public reads were run again by TCRdb, first through fastp at Q25 and then through MiXCR, and only productive beta chains were kept. Each record represents a unique CDR3 protein, reported with the most common genes and DNA among its rows. TCRdb's processing, not the study's, gives the V and J calls here. The sample includes some 800,000 distinct CDR3 sequences, with more than 45% observed a single time. 4.9% of the sample is in the top ten clones.

TCR beta repertoires were profiled from peripheral blood of roughly 13 young patients with multiple sclerosis to demonstrate the VDJtools post-analysis software. Multiple sclerosis patients were children and adolescents aged roughly 6 to 15 years. The CDR3 numbers 16 residues from cysteine through phenylalanine. Just the 48-base CDR3 DNA is kept, in frame starting at base 1. Trimming costs V 6 bases and J 0 bases, and their ends lie 15 bases apart. Sequences SQVTM (CDR1) and ANQGSEA (CDR2) are obtained from the germline V gene. The sample taken for sequencing was blood. Rearrangement joined TRBV29-1 to TRBJ2-6; TRBD1 is perhaps the D gene, given 6 matching bases. The clonotype originates from a girl aged 5 to 17 with multiple sclerosis. The nucleotide sequence reads TGCAGCGTACTGGGACACCAAGACTCTGGGGCCAACGTCCTGACTTTC. The resulting protein is CSVLGHQDSGANVLTF.